The 20 T cell receptor beta chains listed next were all sequenced from one sample in a study of blood T cells in healthy people across ages (dated by TCRdb to between 2014 and 2017). To prepare the library, 5' RACE was applied. These reads were obtained on an Illumina HiSeq 2500. The second PCR ran for roughly 7 to 11 cycles and used a J-beta primer mix along with a sample-barcoded 5' primer. TCRdb passed the public sequencing reads through fastp at Q25 and MiXCR, retaining productive beta sequences. Rows with a matching CDR3 protein are joined into one entry that keeps the most common DNA and genes. The sample profile shows hundreds of thousands of distinct CDR3 sequences; 21% of them were found once. The leading ten clones occupy 3.5% to 4% of the sample. Sequencing input: blood. Receptors were obtained from a man between 65 and 80 years old in good health.

The chain carries TRBV2 and TRBJ2-7, with 8 bases identical to TRBD1. V shed 3 bases, J shed 8 bases, and the junction held 12 bases outside the gene matches. The CDR3 has 15 amino acids. Germline CDR1 SNHLY, CDR2 FYNNEI. As DNA, the CDR3 is TGTGCCAGCAGTGACAAGGGCCCATACAGGGGGAAGCAGTACTTC. It yields the protein CASSDKGPYRGKQYF.

The table lists this clonotype with many counts. V usage is TRBV28 and J usage is TRBJ2-7; D not resolved. Trimming took 2 bases from V and 0 from J, leaving 5 bases between them. CDR3 length: 13 amino acids. Germline CDR1 MDHEN, CDR2 SYDVKM. In nucleotides, the CDR3 is TGTGCCAGCAGTTTAGAGGACTCCTACGAGCAGTACTTC. Amino acids: CASSLEDSYEQYF.

This chain connects TRBV20-1 to TRBJ2-7; D is ambiguous. This CDR3 contains 12 residues. The V and J ends lost 2 bases and 4 bases respectively, with 9 bases between them. Germline CDR1 reads DFQATT; CDR2 reads SNEGSKA (reference sequence). CDR3: CSARKEEYEQYF. The CDR3, as DNA: TGCAGTGCTAGAAAGGAAGAATACGAGCAGTACTTC.

The rearrangement links TRBV6-2 or TRBV6-3 to TRBJ2-3, with TRBD2 identical over 7 bases. The germline CDR1 and CDR2 sequences are MNHEY and SVGEGT. Trimming cost V 0 bases and J 2 bases; bases outside gene matches: 5. The CDR3 consists of 16 residues. CDR3 bases: TGTGCCAGCAGTTACTCCCAGCGGGATAACACAGATACGCAGTATTTT. This encodes CASSYSQRDNTDTQYF.

This sequence joins TRBV11-2 and TRBJ2-7, with D unclear. Germline lookup yields CDR1 SGHAT and CDR2 FQNNGV. This CDR3 is 14 amino acids long. V lost 2 bases to trimming and J lost 3 bases, with 11 bases between them. CDR3 sequence reads: CASSLNSANYEQYF. As DNA, the CDR3 is TGTGCCAGCAGCTTAAACTCTGCCAACTACGAGCAGTACTTC.

Only a few counts were recorded for this clonotype. The gene calls are TRBV18 and TRBJ2-7; 7 nucleotides agree with TRBD1. Germline V gene data show CDR1 as KGHSH and CDR2 as LQKENI. V gave up 3 bases and J gave up 0 bases; unmatched junction bases: 2. CDR3 length: 14 residues. As DNA, the CDR3 is TGTGCCAGCTCACCTACAGGGGACTCCTACGAGCAGTACTTC. It codes for CASSPTGDSYEQYF.

This clonotype was counted at least ten times. The V call is TRBV27, the J call TRBJ2-5, with D possibly being TRBD2 (5 bases). The last part of the DNA fits TRBJ2-7 better; the J call may be wrong. The CDR3 extends over 13 amino acids. Germline V lookup: CDR1 MNHEY, CDR2 SMNVEV (reference sequence). As DNA, the CDR3 is TGTGCCAGCAGCTCTCGGGGATCCTACGAGCAGTACTTC. Amino acid sequence: CASSSRGSYEQYF.

This chain links TRBV15 with TRBJ1-1, with D maybe TRBD1 (5 bases). The CDR3 covers 15 residues. CDR1 LNHNV and CDR2 YYDKDF come from the germline V gene (reference sequence). V gave up 3 bases and J gave up 5 bases, with 16 bases separating them. As DNA, the CDR3 is TGTGCCACCAGCAGGAGGGGAGGGCTGCGGACTGAAGCTTTCTTT. Amino acid sequence: CATSRRGGLRTEAFF.

The chain joins TRBV4-3 to TRBJ2-5; D gene uncertain. Gene TRBJ2-1 matches the end of the DNA better, so the J call may be wrong. The length of the CDR3 is 13 residues. Germline V gene lookup returns CDR1 LGHNA and CDR2 YSLEER. CDR3 loop: CASSQKSNDKQFF. The CDR3 DNA follows: TGCGCCAGCAGCCAAAAATCCAACGACAAGCAGTTCTTC.

In nucleotides, the CDR3 is TGTGCCAGCAGCTACCGGGGGGTTCAGTCAAATTCACCCCTCCACTTT. Its protein product is CASSYRGVQSNSPLHF. The chain is built from TRBV7-8 and TRBJ1-6, with D possibly matching TRBD1 (5 bases). The V gene lost 4 bases and the J gene lost 7 bases, with 17 bases spanning the gap. The CDR3 extends over 16 amino acids. Germline V gene sequence: CDR1 SGHVS, CDR2 FQNEAQ. The full variable domain, rest sourced from reference TRBV7-8 and TRBJ1-6, is GAGVSQSPRYKVAKRGQDVALRCDPISGHVSLFWYQQALGQGPEFLTYFQNEAQLDKSGLPSDRFFAERPEGSVSTLKIQRTQQEDSAVYLCASSYRGVQSNSPLHFGNGTRLTVT.

This rearrangement joins TRBV29-1 to TRBJ2-1, with TRBD2 identical over 10 bases. Germline CDR1 is SQVTM and CDR2 is ANQGSEA. After removal of 6 bases from V and 3 bases from J, the junction contained 8 bases not matched to a gene. The CDR3 length is 15 residues. CDR3 protein: CSVVGTSDNYNEQFF. The DNA for the CDR3 is TGCAGCGTGGTGGGGACTAGCGATAACTACAATGAGCAGTTCTTC.

The chain has TRBV3-1 and TRBJ1-5; D might be TRBD1 (6 bases). The CDR3 runs 15 residues. Germline V gene lookup returns CDR1 LGHDT and CDR2 YNNKEL (reference sequence). Deletions cut 3 bases from V and 0 bases from J, with 9 bases between. CDR3 amino acids: CASSQNRDSNQPQHF. The DNA of the CDR3 is TGTGCCAGCAGCCAGAACAGGGATAGCAATCAGCCCCAGCATTTT.

This clonotype was seen many times. The V and J genes are TRBV5-1 and TRBJ2-7; D unresolved. The V end was cut by 1 base, the J end by 1 base, with 9 bases between. Per germline, CDR1 SGHRS and CDR2 YFSETQ. The CDR3 spans 14 residues. CDR3 protein: CASSLSLQSYEQYF. CDR3 DNA: TGCGCCAGCAGCTTGTCCCTACAGTCCTACGAGCAGTACTTC. The variable domain in full, completed from reference TRBV5-1 and TRBJ2-7, reads KAGVTQTPRYLIKTRGQQVTLSCSPISGHRSVSWYQQTPGQGLQFLFEYFSETQRNKGNFPGRFSGRQFSNSRSEMNVSTLELGDSALYLCASSLSLQSYEQYFGPGTRLTVT.

V gene TRBV24-1 combines with J gene TRBJ2-5; the match to TRBD1 covers 10 bases. The last part of the DNA fits TRBJ2-1 better; the J call may be wrong. The CDR3 loop spans 13 amino acids. The germline V gene has CDR1 KGHDR and CDR2 SFDVKD. The CDR3 protein is CATSGTGDNEQFF. Here the CDR3 DNA reads TGTGCCACCAGCGGGACAGGGGACAATGAGCAGTTCTTC.

The chain has TRBV5-1 and TRBJ2-2; a weak D match, TRBD1 (6 bases). V dropped 0 bases and J dropped 4 bases, with 10 bases sitting between them. The germline CDR1 and CDR2 sequences are SGHRS and YFSETQ. The CDR3 contains 15 residues. The CDR3 spells CASSLESRGTGELFF. CDR3 sequence (DNA): TGCGCCAGCAGCTTGGAAAGCAGGGGCACCGGGGAGCTGTTTTTT.

This clonotype occurred a few times. This sequence joins TRBV3-1 and TRBJ2-5, with TRBD1 identical over 7 bases. The trim removed 4 bases at V and 7 bases at J, leaving 15 bases unmatched. Germline-derived CDR1 and CDR2 are LGHDT and YNNKEL (reference sequence). The CDR3 is 16 residues long. CDR3 sequence reads: CASSPGTAGVLGTQYF. For the CDR3, the DNA is TGTGCCAGCAGCCCTGGGACAGCTGGGGTCCTTGGGACCCAGTACTTC.

This clonotype was seen a few times. The V and J genes are TRBV18 and TRBJ2-7, with 10 bases lining up with TRBD1. There are 15 residues in the CDR3. V lost 3 bases and J lost 5; bases outside the gene matches: 7. Germline V gene lookup returns CDR1 KGHSH and CDR2 LQKENI. The CDR3 coding sequence is TGTGCCAGCTCACCCCTGACAGGGGGCTATGACGAGCAGTACTTC. This codes for CASSPLTGGYDEQYF.

As concerns this clonotype: The CDR3 ends on some other residue instead of the conserved phenylalanine or tryptophan, so this is likely a read error. This chain links TRBV11-2 with TRBJ2-4; D not resolved. Germline values: CDR1 SGHAT, CDR2 FQNNGV. V was cut by 11 bases and J by 0 bases, with 11 bases left in between. The CDR3 runs to 13 residues. DNA of the CDR3: TGTGCCGGAACCCCCGTAGCCAAAAACATTCAGTACTCC. It encodes CAGTPVAKNIQYS.

This clonotype was observed many times. This sequence joins TRBV29-1 and TRBJ2-7; D tentatively fits TRBD1 or TRBD2 (6 bases each). In germline, CDR1 is SQVTM, CDR2 ANQGSEA. The CDR3 length is 14 residues. Trimming shortened V by 4 bases and J by 3 bases, and 16 bases separated the two germline ends. The CDR3 loop is CSVGIAGHRYEQYF. The CDR3 DNA reads as TGCAGCGTTGGGATCGCGGGACACCGCTACGAGCAGTACTTC.

This clonotype was picked up a small number of times. This chain connects TRBV5-1 to TRBJ2-5; TRBD1 is a possible D gene (6 bases). The J call may be wrong; the DNA end is better matched by TRBJ2-1. The CDR3 totals 14 residues. Germline assignment: CDR1 SGHRS and CDR2 YFSETQ. CDR3 protein: CASRIGTLNDEQFF. Here the CDR3 DNA reads TGCGCCAGCCGAATCGGGACACTTAACGATGAGCAGTTCTTC.